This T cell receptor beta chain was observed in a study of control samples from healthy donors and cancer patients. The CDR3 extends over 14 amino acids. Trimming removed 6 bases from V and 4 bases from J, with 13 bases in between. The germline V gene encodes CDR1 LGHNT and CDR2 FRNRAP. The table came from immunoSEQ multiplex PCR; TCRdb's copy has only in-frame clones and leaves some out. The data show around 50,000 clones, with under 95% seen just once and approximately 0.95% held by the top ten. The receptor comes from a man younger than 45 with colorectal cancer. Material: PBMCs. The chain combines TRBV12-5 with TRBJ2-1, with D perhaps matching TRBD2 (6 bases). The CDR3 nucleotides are TGTGCTAGTGGCGCGGGGCGGGTATACAATGAGCAGTTCTTC. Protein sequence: CASGAGRVYNEQFF.